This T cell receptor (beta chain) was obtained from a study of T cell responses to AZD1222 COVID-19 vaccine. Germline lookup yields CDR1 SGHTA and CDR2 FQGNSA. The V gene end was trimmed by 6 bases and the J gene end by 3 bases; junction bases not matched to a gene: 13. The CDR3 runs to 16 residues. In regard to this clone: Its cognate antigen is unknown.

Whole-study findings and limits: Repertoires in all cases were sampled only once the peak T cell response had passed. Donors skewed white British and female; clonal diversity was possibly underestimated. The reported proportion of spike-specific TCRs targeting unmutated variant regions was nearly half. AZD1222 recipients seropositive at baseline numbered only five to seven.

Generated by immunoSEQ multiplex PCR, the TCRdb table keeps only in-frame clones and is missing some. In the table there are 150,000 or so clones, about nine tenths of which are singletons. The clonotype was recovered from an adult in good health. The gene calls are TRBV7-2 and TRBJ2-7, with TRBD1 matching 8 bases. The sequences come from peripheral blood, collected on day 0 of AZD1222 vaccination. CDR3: CASSPTGGTAIYEQYF. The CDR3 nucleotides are TGTGCCAGCAGTCCCACAGGGGGGACAGCTATCTACGAGCAGTACTTC.